This T cell receptor beta chain was sequenced during a study of blood T cell repertoires in COVID-19. The wider study: Acute and convalescent COVID-19 samples came from the United States, Italy and Spain.

How the authors handled the data: The authors estimated nucleated cell counts from reference gene primer amplification. Assay: immunoSEQ multiplex PCR; the TCRdb copy retains only in-frame clones and omits some. For V, J and clone size, that table is used; D and trimming come from the DNA. Seen here are around 80,000 clones, approximately 80% observed once, and the top ten hold about an eighth. The sequenced sample was peripheral blood. The receptor was derived from an elderly man with acute or convalescent COVID-19.

CDR3 in DNA: TGTGCCAGCAGCCAACTAGCGGGGGCTAACAATGAGCAGTTCTTC. Translating it yields CASSQLAGANNEQFF. The chain links TRBV7-6 to TRBJ2-1; 11 nucleotides agree with TRBD2. Trimming removed 5 bases from V and 5 bases from J; junction bases left unmatched: 5. In germline, CDR1 is SGHVS, CDR2 FNYEAQ. The CDR3 consists of 15 residues.